Reported below is one T cell receptor (beta chain). No antigen is known for it. TCRdb re-derived calls from the 5' RACE reads in MiXCR, one entry per CDR3 protein. The sample has more than 110,000 distinct CDR3 sequences, approximately 25% seen once. The CDR3 totals 13 residues. V lost 2 bases and J lost 6, with 10 bases in between. Germline assignment: CDR1 SGHDN and CDR2 FVKESK. This specimen belongs to a study of T-cell memory formation after mild COVID-19. Study-wide context: Largely donor-specific TCR clusters were found.

Whole-study results and caveats: CD4/CD8 balance characterized clones contracting day 15 to 85, and CD4+ skew characterized later expanders. Certain responding clones were present in pre-infection memory, suggesting participation of cross-reactive memory. Specificity for SARS-CoV-2 was not confirmed among the second-wave clones peaking on day 37.

What was sequenced was PBMCs or a T cell subset sorted from them (not recorded which). The chain recombines TRBV14 with TRBJ1-2, with unresolved D. This clonotype originated in an adult woman who had mild COVID-19 (a few samples of this study predate the infection). Cell type and time point are not known. CDR3: CASSQLHLHGYTF. CDR3 nucleotide sequence: TGTGCCAGCAGCCAACTACACCTTCATGGCTACACCTTC.